This TCR beta chain was captured by sequencing in a study of blood T cell repertoires in COVID-19. Study information: Specimens from acute and convalescent COVID-19 originated in the United States, Italy and Spain. T cells, B-cell-depleted T cells, or PBMCs supplied cDNA or gDNA.

Trimming at V came to 3 bases and at J to 0 bases, leaving 4 bases not matched to a gene. Germline V gene sequence: CDR1 PRHDT, CDR2 FYEKMQ (reference sequence). The CDR3 is 17 residues long. Authors' data handling: Estimation of nucleated cell counts relied on the amplification of reference gene primers. Some clones are missing from TCRdb's copy, which holds only in-frame ones; the method was immunoSEQ multiplex PCR. D and trimming were read from the DNA, whereas the V and J calls and clone size are those reported in that table. The profile covers 170,000 or so clones, with around nine tenths appearing a single time and around 0.5% taken by the ten largest.

The chain employs TRBV13 and TRBJ2-6, with 8 bases matching TRBD1. The sequenced sample was peripheral blood. This TCR came from a man aged 50 to 59 with acute or convalescent COVID-19. This CDR3 reads CASSLGQVSSGANVLTF. CDR3 nucleotide sequence: TGTGCCAGCAGCTTGGGACAGGTTAGCTCTGGGGCCAACGTCCTGACTTTC.